Shown below are 28 T cell receptor beta chains from a single sample sequenced in a study of esophageal squamous cell carcinoma under preoperative chemotherapy. MiXCR, run by TCRdb on the PCR reads, gives a single entry per CDR3 protein. The sample records about 19,000 distinct CDR3 sequences, about 45% being singletons. The sample's time point: after preoperative PTX-NDP chemotherapy. The biological material was taken from a patient given preoperative chemotherapy. The receptors come from a human donor with esophageal squamous cell carcinoma. The donor label of this sample is uncertain.

The gene calls are TRBV12-3 or TRBV12-4 and TRBJ1-1; perhaps TRBD1 as D (5 bases). CDR3 length equals 15 residues. Trimming stripped 2 bases from V and 0 bases from J, with 10 bases between. This CDR3 reads CASSLRQTMNTEAFF. The CDR3 bases are TGTGCCAGCAGTTTAAGACAGACTATGAACACTGAAGCTTTCTTT.

As concerns this clonotype: Its ends do not fully match the called genes, so a read error is possible. The rearrangement joins TRBV7-3 to TRBJ2-3; D tentatively reads TRBD1 or TRBD2 (6 bases each). Per germline, CDR1 SGHTA and CDR2 FQGTGA. The CDR3 runs to 16 residues. CDR3 nucleotides: TGTGCCAGCAGGGCCGTAGGGGGAGGAAGCACAGAGACGCAGTATTTT. This translates into CASRAVGGGSTETQYF.

The chain joins TRBV7-3 to TRBJ2-1; 9 nucleotides line up with TRBD1. Germline V gene lookup returns CDR1 SGHTA and CDR2 FQGTGA. V was clipped by 9 bases and J by 5 bases; unmatched bases: 8. This CDR3 has 14 residues. CDR3 DNA: TGTGCCAGTCAAGGACAGGGGCCCAACAATGAGCAGTTCTTC. Protein product: CASQGQGPNNEQFF.

This clonotype is labeled medium-sized. The chain recombines TRBV6-1 with TRBJ2-7, with a possible D match to TRBD2 (5 bases). The CDR3 is made up of 12 amino acids. Trimming stripped 3 bases from V and 5 bases from J, with 8 bases between. CDR1 and CDR2 from the germline V gene are MNHNS and SASEGT. The CDR3 reads CASSEYGNEQYF. The CDR3 DNA follows: TGTGCCAGCAGTGAGTACGGGAACGAGCAGTACTTC.

This clonotype was seen only a few times. The chain is built from TRBV7-2 and TRBJ2-7, with 10 bases matching TRBD2. CDR3 length equals 15 residues. The germline V gene has CDR1 SGHTA and CDR2 FQGNSA. The V and J ends lost 6 bases and 4 bases, in that order; junction bases with no gene match: 9. The CDR3 loop reads CASRPLAGAPYEQYF. The CDR3 DNA reads TGTGCCAGCAGACCCCTAGCGGGAGCGCCTTACGAGCAGTACTTC.

This clonotype has ten or more counts. The CDR3 here is CASSLVEVHRHNYGYTF. CDR3 DNA: TGTGCCAGCAGTTTAGTAGAAGTTCACAGACACAACTATGGCTACACCTTC. The chain carries TRBV12-3 or TRBV12-4 and TRBJ1-2; D is unclear. This CDR3 region has 17 residues. Deletions cut 1 base from V and 2 bases from J, with 17 bases between.

The genes are TRBV10-2 and TRBJ2-5; perhaps TRBD1 as D (6 bases). CDR3 length: 14 residues. Germline V gives CDR1 WSHSY, CDR2 SAAADI. Trimming took off 0 bases at V and 5 bases at J, with 10 bases between the two ends. The CDR3: CASSESYRVETQYF. The CDR3 bases are TGCGCCAGCAGTGAGTCATACAGGGTGGAGACCCAGTACTTC.

In this sample, this clonotype turned up a few times. V is TRBV7-2 and J is TRBJ2-7, with a weak D call TRBD1 (5 bases). This CDR3 has 13 amino acids. Germline V CDR1 and CDR2: SGHTA, FQGNSA. Trimming pared 5 bases from V and 3 bases from J, leaving 11 bases between. The CDR3, as DNA: TGTGCCAGCAGCCCCGACAGATACTACGAGCAGTACTTC. This encodes CASSPDRYYEQYF. Together with reference TRBV7-2 and TRBJ2-7, the CDR3 gives the full variable domain: GAGVSQSPSNKVTEKGKDVELRCDPISGHTALYWYRQSLGQGLEFLIYFQGNSAPDKSGLPSDRFSAERTGGSVSTLTIQRTQQEDSAVYLCASSPDRYYEQYFGPGTRLTVT.

This clonotype was recorded many times. J is TRBJ1-4 and V is TRBV10-3, with unresolved D. The CDR3 sequence is 13 residues long. Trimming took 2 bases from V and 5 from J, leaving 6 bases between them. Germline V lookup: CDR1 ENHRY, CDR2 SYGVKD. The CDR3 nucleotides read TGTGCCATCAGTGAGCCTGAAAATGAAAAACTGTTTTTT. Translated, it gives CAISEPENEKLFF.

As regards this clonotype: The CDR3 ends on some other residue instead of the conserved phenylalanine or tryptophan, so this is likely a read error. The chain carries TRBV7-8 and TRBJ2-7, with a tentative D call TRBD2 (6 bases). This CDR3 is 14 amino acids long. From germline, CDR1 is SGHVS and CDR2 FQNEAQ. Trimming removed 5 bases at V and 4 bases at J, with 15 bases between. The CDR3 spells CASSPAGLGYEQYL. The CDR3 bases are TGTGCCAGCAGCCCTGCGGGGCTAGGTTACGAGCAGTACTTG.

The sample holds many counts of this clonotype. This rearrangement joins TRBV6-2 or TRBV6-3 to TRBJ2-3; D not resolved. Trimming removed 9 bases at V and 6 bases at J, with 10 bases between. The CDR3 contains 11 residues. Germline CDR1 and CDR2: MNHEY and SVGEGT. The DNA for the CDR3 is TGTGCCAGGGATCTTTTGGATACGCAGTATTTT. This gives the protein CARDLLDTQYF.

This clonotype occurred many times. J is TRBJ2-5 and V is TRBV10-3; 9 nucleotides align to TRBD2. The CDR3 contains 15 residues. The V gene end was trimmed by 2 bases and the J gene end by 2 bases; junction bases not matched to a gene: 3. From germline, CDR1 is ENHRY and CDR2 SYGVKD. DNA for the CDR3: TGTGCCATCAGTGAGGTAGCGGGAGAACAAGAGACCCAGTACTTC. Translating it yields CAISEVAGEQETQYF.

About this clonotype itself: Here the CDR3 omits its conserved ending phenylalanine or tryptophan, so a read error is the likely source. The limits of the CDR3 on the DNA are not certain, so only TCRdb's listed CDR3 is given. This chain joins TRBV7-7 and TRBJ2-5; the table gives TRBD2 as D, unverified against the DNA. Germline V gene sequence: CDR1 SSHAT, CDR2 FNYEAQ (reference sequence). The CDR3 is made up of 16 amino acids, end residues included. CDR3 sequence reads: CASSSGVGGRKETQHS.

The rearrangement joins TRBV7-6 to TRBJ2-2, with 7 bases that match TRBD2. The CDR3 spans 16 residues. The J segment lost 16 bases and the V segment lost 3 bases, leaving 20 bases of the junction unmatched. Germline V gene lookup returns CDR1 SGHVS and CDR2 FNYEAQ. The CDR3 loop is CASSFLAGEGTEAQFF. CDR3 sequence (DNA): TGTGCCAGCAGCTTTTTAGCGGGTGAAGGTACCGAGGCGCAGTTTTTT. The variable domain in full, with the rest retrieved from reference TRBV7-6 and TRBJ2-2, is GAGVSQSPRYKVTKRGQDVALRCDPISGHVSLYWYRQALGQGPEFLTYFNYEAQQDKSGLPNDRFSAERPEGSISTLTIQRTEQRDSAMYRCASSFLAGEGTEAQFFGEGSRLTVL.

This clonotype showed up many times. The chain employs TRBV10-1 and TRBJ2-2; D is perhaps TRBD2 (6 bases). This CDR3 is built from 14 residues. Trimming removed 7 bases at V and 2 bases at J, with 11 bases between. The germline V gene has CDR1 WNHNN and CDR2 SYGVQD (reference sequence). In DNA form, the CDR3 reads TGCGCCAGCAAGAGGGAGGTAAACACCGGGGAGCTGTTTTTT. Its translation is CASKREVNTGELFF.

V gene TRBV27 combines with J gene TRBJ1-1; no firm D call. There are 15 residues in the CDR3. Trimming took off 0 bases at V and 0 bases at J, with 8 bases between the two ends. CDR1 is MNHEY, CDR2 SMNVEV, per germline (reference sequence). CDR3 nucleotide sequence: TGTGCCAGCAGTTTATCGACGGCCTTGAACACTGAAGCTTTCTTT. Protein product: CASSLSTALNTEAFF.

This clonotype was observed a few times. The CDR3 DNA is TGTGCCAGCAGGCTAGCGGGGATTTACAATGAGCAGTTCTTC. This sequence encodes CASRLAGIYNEQFF. The V call is TRBV6-1, the J call TRBJ2-1; 9 nucleotides match TRBD2. This CDR3 has 14 residues. Germline CDR1 MNHNS, CDR2 SASEGT. V was pared by 6 bases and J by 4 bases, with 4 bases of the junction left unmatched.

This clonotype was seen only once. At one boundary the junction diverges from the germline segment, which might be a read error. The chain employs TRBV7-2 and TRBJ2-3, with D possibly called TRBD1 or TRBD2 (5 bases each). The CDR3 runs 13 residues. CDR1 is SGHTA and CDR2 is FQGNSA in the germline V gene. CDR3 in DNA: TGTGCCAGCGGGACCCTGAACGCAGATACCCAGTATTTT. It codes for CASGTLNADTQYF.

The rearrangement uses TRBV9 and TRBJ2-5; the D is unclear. Per the germline V gene, CDR1 is SGDLS and CDR2 is YYNGEE. Deletions cut 1 base from V and 11 bases from J, with 15 bases between. The CDR3 totals 13 residues. As DNA, the CDR3 is TGTGCCAGCAGCGTATATCAAATCGGAGAGCAGTACTTC. Its protein product is CASSVYQIGEQYF.

With respect to this clonotype: A much larger clone differs by one base, so this may be a read error. The chain joins TRBV7-8 to TRBJ2-1; D perhaps matches TRBD2 (6 bases). Germline CDR1 is SGHVS and CDR2 is FQNEAQ. Trimming stripped 3 bases from V and 13 bases from J, with 16 bases between. The CDR3 totals 13 residues. As DNA, the CDR3 is TGTGCCAGCAGCTTCTTCGGGGGAGAGACCCAGTTCTTC. As protein: CASSFFGGETQFF.

A remark on this clonotype: At one of its ends the junction is not consistent with the germline gene, which may arise from a read error. J is TRBJ2-6 and V is TRBV7-3, with TRBD2 matching over 8 bases. The CDR3 has 16 amino acids. Germline V gene lookup returns CDR1 SGHTA and CDR2 FQGTGA. The CDR3 protein is CASSLAGGSGANVLNF. DNA for the CDR3: TGTGCCAGCAGCTTAGCGGGAGGAAGTGGGGCCAACGTGCTGAACTTC.

On this clonotype itself: Because it lacks the conserved phenylalanine or tryptophan at the end, this CDR3 is likely a read error. The chain combines TRBV7-6 with TRBJ2-5; D may be TRBD2 (6 bases). The J call may be incorrect, as the DNA end agrees better with TRBJ2-1. The germline V gene encodes CDR1 SGHVS and CDR2 FNYEAQ. The CDR3 totals 15 residues. The CDR3 region is CASSPLGMGGKTQFS. In nucleotides, the CDR3 is TGTGCCAGCAGCCCTCTCGGGATGGGGGGAAAGACCCAGTTCTCG.

In its sample, this clonotype was seen a few times. The chain is built from TRBV12-3 or TRBV12-4 and TRBJ2-1; the match to TRBD2 covers 7 bases. CDR3 size: 14 residues. With V trimmed by 1 base and J by 8 bases, 5 bases remained unmatched. CDR3 protein: CASSLGGGSDEQFF. CDR3 DNA sequence: TGTGCCAGCAGTTTAGGAGGCGGGAGCGATGAGCAGTTCTTC.

This clonotype has more than one count but fewer than ten. Since no conserved phenylalanine or tryptophan closes the CDR3, a read error is the likely cause. J is TRBJ2-5 and V is TRBV7-9, with 7 bases matching TRBD1. Matching the DNA end better, TRBJ2-1 makes the J call doubtful. CDR1 is SEHNR and CDR2 is FQNEAQ in the germline V gene (reference sequence). CDR3 length equals 14 residues. The chain's CDR3 is CASSSTGWQATQFS. In DNA, the CDR3 is TGTGCCAGCAGCTCGACAGGGTGGCAAGCGACCCAGTTCTCC.

This clonotype appeared many times. The chain recombines TRBV7-2 with TRBJ2-5; TRBD1 matches 8 bases. Near its end, the DNA agrees better with TRBJ2-1, so the J call may be wrong. Germline V gives CDR1 SGHTA, CDR2 FQGNSA. The CDR3 runs 15 residues. Here the CDR3 DNA reads TGTGCCAGCAGCTTAAGGACAGGGAATCAAGAGACCCAGTTCTTC. It translates to CASSLRTGNQETQFF.

This clonotype showed up just once. The J gene is TRBJ1-4, the V gene TRBV12-3 or TRBV12-4; possible D gene TRBD1, 6 bases. Trimming removed 5 bases at V and 4 bases at J, with 14 bases between. This CDR3 contains 15 residues. The DNA for the CDR3 is TGTGCCAGCAGTCTAACAGGGTTCAGTAATGAAAAACTGTTTTTT. This sequence encodes CASSLTGFSNEKLFF.

The V call is TRBV6-1, the J call TRBJ2-4, with D possibly being TRBD1 (6 bases). Germline V gene data show CDR1 as MNHNS and CDR2 as SASEGT. V was shortened by 9 bases and J by 0 bases, with 9 bases between the two germline ends. This CDR3 is 13 amino acids long. The CDR3 protein is CARGAGAKNIQYF. As DNA, the CDR3 is TGTGCCAGGGGGGCGGGAGCCAAAAACATTCAGTACTTC.

This clonotype was observed a few times. The V and J genes are TRBV7-9 and TRBJ2-1, with D perhaps TRBD1 or TRBD2 (6 bases each). Trimming left V 4 bases short and J 7 bases short, with 17 bases between. The CDR3 is 15 amino acids. Germline CDR1 reads SEHNR; CDR2 reads FQNEAQ (reference sequence). The CDR3 is CASSSERARGNEQFF. Here the CDR3 DNA reads TGTGCCAGCAGCTCTGAGCGGGCCAGGGGTAATGAGCAGTTCTTC.